This paragraph reports one T cell receptor (beta chain). Antigen unknown. This record belongs to a study of human T cells and chemical hapten exposure. About the research overall: Minor volume differences among pooled libraries chiefly drove per-sample TCR yield variation. Study outcomes and limitations: TCRs exceeding 1 in 1000 frequency stayed unchanged with DPC sensitization.

Researchers extracted total RNA from unfractionated whole blood. Unique molecular identifiers were attached to individual cDNA molecules within the library. Original analysis: Per-sample TCR counts ranged from about 20,000 to 700,000, median 95,638. TCRdb independently ran MiXCR on the 5' RACE reads; one entry per CDR3 protein. V and J calls and clone size were set by TCRdb, not the authors. Altogether about 81,000 distinct CDR3 sequences are present, approximately 15% being singletons, with the ten largest covering around 7%. This receptor was taken from a female donor in good health.

CDR3 DNA: TGTGCCAGCAGCTTATTTACCGGAGACAGATGGTACTTC. Encoded protein: CASSLFTGDRWYF. This sequence joins TRBV5-4 and TRBJ2-5; D is possibly TRBD1 (5 bases). V was cut by 2 bases and J by 13 bases, with 18 bases left in between. The length of the CDR3 is 13 residues. CDR1 is SGHNT, CDR2 YYREEE, per germline (reference sequence).